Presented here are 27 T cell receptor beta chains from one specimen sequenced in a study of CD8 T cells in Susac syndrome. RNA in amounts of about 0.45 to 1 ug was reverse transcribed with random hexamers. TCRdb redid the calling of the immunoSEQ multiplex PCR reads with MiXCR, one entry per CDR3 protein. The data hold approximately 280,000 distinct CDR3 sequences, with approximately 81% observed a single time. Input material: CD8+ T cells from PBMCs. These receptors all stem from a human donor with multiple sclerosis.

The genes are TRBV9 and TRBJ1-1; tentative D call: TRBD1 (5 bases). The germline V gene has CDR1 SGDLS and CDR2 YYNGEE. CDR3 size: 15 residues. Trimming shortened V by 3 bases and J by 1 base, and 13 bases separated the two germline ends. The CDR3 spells CASSGANQGNTEAFF. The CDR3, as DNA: TGTGCCAGCAGCGGGGCAAACCAGGGGAACACTGAAGCTTTCTTT.

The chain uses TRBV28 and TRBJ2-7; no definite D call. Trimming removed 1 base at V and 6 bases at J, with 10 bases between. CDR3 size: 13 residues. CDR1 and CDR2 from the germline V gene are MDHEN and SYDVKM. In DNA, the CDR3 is TGTGCCAGCAGTTTATCCCCTTTGGCCGAGCAGTACTTC. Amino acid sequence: CASSLSPLAEQYF.

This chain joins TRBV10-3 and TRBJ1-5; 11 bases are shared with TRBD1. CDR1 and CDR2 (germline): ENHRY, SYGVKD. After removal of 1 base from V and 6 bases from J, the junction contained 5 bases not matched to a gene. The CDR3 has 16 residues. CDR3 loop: CAISELGTGGGQPQHF. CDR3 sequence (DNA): TGTGCCATCAGTGAGTTAGGGACAGGGGGTGGTCAGCCCCAGCATTTT.

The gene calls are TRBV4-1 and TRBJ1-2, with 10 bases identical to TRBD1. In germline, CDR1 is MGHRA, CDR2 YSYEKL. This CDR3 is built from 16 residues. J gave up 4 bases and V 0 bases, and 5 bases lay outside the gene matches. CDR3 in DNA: TGCGCCAGCAGCCAAGATACCCGGACAGGGGGCTATGGCTACACCTTC. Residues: CASSQDTRTGGYGYTF.

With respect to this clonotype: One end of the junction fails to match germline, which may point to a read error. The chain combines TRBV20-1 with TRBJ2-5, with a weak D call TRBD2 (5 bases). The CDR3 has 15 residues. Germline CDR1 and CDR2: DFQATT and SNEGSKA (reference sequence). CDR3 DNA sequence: TGCAGCGCTAGAGAAGTTGGCCAATACCAGGAGGCCCAGTACTTC. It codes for CSAREVGQYQEAQYF.

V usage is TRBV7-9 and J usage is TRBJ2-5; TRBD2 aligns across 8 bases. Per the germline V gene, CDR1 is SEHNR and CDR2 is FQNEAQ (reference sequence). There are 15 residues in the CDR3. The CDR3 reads CALPNEGLDQETQYF. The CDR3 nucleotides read TGTGCGCTGCCCAATGAGGGACTAGATCAAGAGACCCAGTACTTC.

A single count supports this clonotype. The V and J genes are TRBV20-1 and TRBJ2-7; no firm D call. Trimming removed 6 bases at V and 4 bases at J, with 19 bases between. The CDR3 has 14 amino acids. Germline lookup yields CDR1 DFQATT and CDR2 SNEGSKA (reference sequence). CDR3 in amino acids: CSATKPTSDYEQYF. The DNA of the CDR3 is TGCAGTGCCACCAAACCGACAAGCGATTACGAGCAGTACTTC.

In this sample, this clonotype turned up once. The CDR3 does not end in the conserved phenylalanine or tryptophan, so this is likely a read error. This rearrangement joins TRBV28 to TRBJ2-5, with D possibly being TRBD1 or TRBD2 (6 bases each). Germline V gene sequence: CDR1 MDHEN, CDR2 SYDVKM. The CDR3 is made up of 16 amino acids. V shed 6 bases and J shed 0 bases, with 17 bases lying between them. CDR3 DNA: TGTGCCAGCAGACCCCGCTGGGGGGCGTACCAAGAGACCCAGTACCTC. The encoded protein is CASRPRWGAYQETQYL.

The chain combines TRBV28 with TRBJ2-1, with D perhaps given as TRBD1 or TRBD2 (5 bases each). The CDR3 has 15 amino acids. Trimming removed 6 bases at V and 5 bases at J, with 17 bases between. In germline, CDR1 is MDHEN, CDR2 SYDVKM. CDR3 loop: CASRIVGTGHNEQFF. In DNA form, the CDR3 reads TGTGCCAGCAGAATAGTGGGAACGGGGCACAATGAGCAGTTCTTC.

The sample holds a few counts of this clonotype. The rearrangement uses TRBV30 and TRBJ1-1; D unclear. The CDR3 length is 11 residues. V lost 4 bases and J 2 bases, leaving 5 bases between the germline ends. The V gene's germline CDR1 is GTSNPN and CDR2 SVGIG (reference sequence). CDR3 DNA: TGTGCCTGGAAGTATAACACTGAAGCTTTCTTT. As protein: CAWKYNTEAFF.

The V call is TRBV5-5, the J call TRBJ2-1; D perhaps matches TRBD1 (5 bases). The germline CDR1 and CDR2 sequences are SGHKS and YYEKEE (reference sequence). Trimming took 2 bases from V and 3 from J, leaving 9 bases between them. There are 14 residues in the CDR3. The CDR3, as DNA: TGTGCCAGCAGCTTAGAAACAGGCTACAATGAGCAGTTCTTC. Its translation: CASSLETGYNEQFF. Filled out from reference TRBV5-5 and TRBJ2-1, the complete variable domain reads DAGVTQSPTHLIKTRGQQVTLRCSPISGHKSVSWYQQVLGQGPQFIFQYYEKEERGRGNFPDRFSARQFPNYSSELNVNALLLGDSALYLCASSLETGYNEQFFGPGTRLTVL.

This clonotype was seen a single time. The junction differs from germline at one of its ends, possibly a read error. The CDR3 nucleotides read TGCAGTGGGGTGGGACAGCTGAACACTGAAACTTTCTTT. Its protein product is CSGVGQLNTETFF. The chain is built from TRBV20-1 and TRBJ1-1; 7 positions agree with TRBD1. CDR3 length: 13 amino acids. CDR1 is DFQATT and CDR2 is SNEGSKA in the germline V gene (reference sequence).

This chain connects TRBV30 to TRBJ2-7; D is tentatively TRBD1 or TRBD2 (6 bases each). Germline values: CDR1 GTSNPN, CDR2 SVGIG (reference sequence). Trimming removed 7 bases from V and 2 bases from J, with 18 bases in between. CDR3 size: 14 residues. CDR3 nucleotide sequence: TGTGCCTTTGAAGGAGGGGGGCGAGCCTACGAGCAGTACTTC. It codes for CAFEGGGRAYEQYF.

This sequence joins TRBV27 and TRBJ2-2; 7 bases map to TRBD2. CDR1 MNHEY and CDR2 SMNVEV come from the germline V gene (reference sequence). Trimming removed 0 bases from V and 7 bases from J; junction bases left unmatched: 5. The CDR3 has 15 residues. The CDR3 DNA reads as TGTGCCAGCAGTTTATCGGCGGGAGCAATCGGGGAGCTGTTTTTT. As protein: CASSLSAGAIGELFF.

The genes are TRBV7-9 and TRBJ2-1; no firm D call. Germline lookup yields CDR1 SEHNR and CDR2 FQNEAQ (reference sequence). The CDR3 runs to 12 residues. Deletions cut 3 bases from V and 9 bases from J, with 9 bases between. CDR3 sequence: CASSLGSTEQFF. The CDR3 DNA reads TGTGCCAGCAGCTTGGGGTCGACTGAGCAGTTCTTC.

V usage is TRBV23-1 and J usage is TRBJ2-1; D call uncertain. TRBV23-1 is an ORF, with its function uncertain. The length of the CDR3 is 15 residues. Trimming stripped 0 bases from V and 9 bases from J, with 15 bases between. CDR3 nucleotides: TGCGCCAGCAGTCAATCCCTAGGTCGCCGCCGTGAGCAGTTCTTC. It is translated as CASSQSLGRRREQFF.

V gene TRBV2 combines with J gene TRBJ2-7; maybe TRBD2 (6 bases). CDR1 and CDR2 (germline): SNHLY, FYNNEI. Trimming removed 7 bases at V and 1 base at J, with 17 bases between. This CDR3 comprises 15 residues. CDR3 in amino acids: CASKISRDFSYEQYF. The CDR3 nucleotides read TGTGCCAGCAAGATAAGCCGGGACTTTTCCTACGAGCAGTACTTC.

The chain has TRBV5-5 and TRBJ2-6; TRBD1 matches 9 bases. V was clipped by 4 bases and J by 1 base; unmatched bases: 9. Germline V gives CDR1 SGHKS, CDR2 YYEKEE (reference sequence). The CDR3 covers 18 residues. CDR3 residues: CASSAGQGLRSGANVLTF. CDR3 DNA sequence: TGTGCCAGCAGCGCGGGACAGGGCTTAAGGTCTGGGGCCAACGTCCTGACTTTC.

This CDR3 reads CASSYPGLYGYTF. The CDR3 DNA follows: TGTGCCAGCAGTTACCCCGGGCTCTATGGCTACACCTTC. The J gene is TRBJ1-2, the V gene TRBV6-6, with D unclear. Germline V CDR1 and CDR2: MNHNY, SVGAGI (reference sequence). This CDR3 has 13 amino acids. V was trimmed by 2 bases and J by 4 bases, leaving 8 bases between them.

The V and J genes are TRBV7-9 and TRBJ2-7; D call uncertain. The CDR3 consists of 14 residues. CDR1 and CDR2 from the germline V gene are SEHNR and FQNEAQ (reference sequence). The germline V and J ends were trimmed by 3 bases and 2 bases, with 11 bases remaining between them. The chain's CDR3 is CASSFTLSTYEQYF. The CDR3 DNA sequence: TGTGCCAGCAGCTTCACTCTTTCTACCTACGAGCAGTACTTC. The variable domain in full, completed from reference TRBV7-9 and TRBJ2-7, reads DTGVSQNPRHKITKRGQNVTFRCDPISEHNRLYWYRQTLGQGPEFLTYFQNEAQLEKSRLLSDRFSAERPKGSFSTLEIQRTEQGDSAMYLCASSFTLSTYEQYFGPGTRLTVT.

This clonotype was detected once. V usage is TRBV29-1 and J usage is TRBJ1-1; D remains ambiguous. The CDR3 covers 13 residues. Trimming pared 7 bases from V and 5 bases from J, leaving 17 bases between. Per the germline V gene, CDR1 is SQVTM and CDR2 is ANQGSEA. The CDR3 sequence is CSGRTPLGTEAFF. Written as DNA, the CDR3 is TGCAGCGGACGGACCCCATTGGGGACTGAAGCTTTCTTT. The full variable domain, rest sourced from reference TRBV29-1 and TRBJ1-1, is SAVISQKPSRDICQRGTSLTIQCQVDSQVTMMFWYRQQPGQSLTLIATANQGSEATYESGFVIDKFPISRPNLTFSTLTVSNMSPEDSSIYLCSGRTPLGTEAFFGQGTRLTVV.

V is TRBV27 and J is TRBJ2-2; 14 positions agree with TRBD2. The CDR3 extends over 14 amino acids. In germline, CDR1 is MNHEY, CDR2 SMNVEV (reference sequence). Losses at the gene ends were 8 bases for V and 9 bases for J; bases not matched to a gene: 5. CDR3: CASGTSGSPRELFF. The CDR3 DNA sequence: TGTGCCAGCGGGACTAGCGGGAGCCCCAGGGAGCTGTTTTTT.

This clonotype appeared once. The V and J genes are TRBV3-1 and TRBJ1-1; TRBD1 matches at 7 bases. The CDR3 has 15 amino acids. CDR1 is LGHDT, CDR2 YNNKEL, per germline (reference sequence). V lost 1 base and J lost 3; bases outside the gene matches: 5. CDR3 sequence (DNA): TGTGCCAGCAGCCAAGGGACAGGCTTTGACACTGAAGCTTTCTTT. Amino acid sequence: CASSQGTGFDTEAFF.

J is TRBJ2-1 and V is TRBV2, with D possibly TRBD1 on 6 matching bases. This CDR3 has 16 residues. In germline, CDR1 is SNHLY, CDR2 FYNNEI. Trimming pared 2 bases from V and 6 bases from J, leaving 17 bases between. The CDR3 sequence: CASSERWGQGRNEQFF. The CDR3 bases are TGTGCCAGCAGTGAAAGGTGGGGGCAGGGCCGCAATGAGCAGTTCTTC. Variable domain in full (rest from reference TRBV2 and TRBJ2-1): EPEVTQTPSHQVTQMGQEVILRCVPISNHLYFYWYRQILGQKVEFLVSFYNNEISEKSEIFDDQFSVERPDGSNFTLKIRSTKLEDSAMYFCASSERWGQGRNEQFFGPGTRLTVL.

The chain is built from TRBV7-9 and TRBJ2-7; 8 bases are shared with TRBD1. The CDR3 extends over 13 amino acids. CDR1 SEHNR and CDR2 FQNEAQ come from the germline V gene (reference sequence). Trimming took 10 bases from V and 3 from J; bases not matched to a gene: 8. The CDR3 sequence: CATRTGKHYEQYF. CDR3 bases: TGTGCCACTAGGACAGGGAAACACTACGAGCAGTACTTC.

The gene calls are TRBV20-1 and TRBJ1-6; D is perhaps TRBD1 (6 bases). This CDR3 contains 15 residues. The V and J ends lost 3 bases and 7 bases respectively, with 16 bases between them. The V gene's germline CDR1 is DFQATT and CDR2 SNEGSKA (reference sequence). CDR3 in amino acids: CSASPGQNSNSPLHF. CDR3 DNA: TGCAGTGCTAGCCCCGGACAGAATTCCAATTCACCCCTCCACTTT.

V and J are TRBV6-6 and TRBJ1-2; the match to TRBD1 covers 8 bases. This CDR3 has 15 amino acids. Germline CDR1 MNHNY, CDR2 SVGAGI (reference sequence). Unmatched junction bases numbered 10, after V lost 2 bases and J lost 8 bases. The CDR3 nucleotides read TGTGCCAGCAGTTACGGCCCGACAGGGGTTCTCGGCTACACCTTC. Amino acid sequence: CASSYGPTGVLGYTF.